This entry lists 21 T cell receptor beta chains sequenced from one sample in a study of blood T cells in healthy people across ages. Together with a sample-barcoded 5' primer, a J-beta primer mix was included in a second PCR lasting about 6 to 11 cycles. TCRdb reprocessed the 5' RACE reads with MiXCR, giving one entry per CDR3 protein. The table records some 1.4 million distinct CDR3 sequences, 42% of them present only once. The specimen sequenced was blood. These receptors all come from a woman between 18 and 29 years old in good health.

This clonotype has at least ten counts. Relative to the germline gene, one junction end is altered; a read error may explain this. The genes are TRBV3-1 and TRBJ2-1; TRBD2 is a possible D gene (7 bases). The CDR3 covers 15 residues. The germline CDR1 and CDR2 sequences are LGHDT and YNNKEL (reference sequence). The CDR3 coding sequence is TGCGCCAGCAGCCAAGGCGGGGGCGGCTACAATGAGCAGTTCTTC. Translating it yields CASSQGGGGYNEQFF.

The rearrangement joins TRBV5-6 to TRBJ2-7; D may be TRBD1 (5 bases). V gave up 4 bases and J gave up 1 base, with 15 bases separating them. The germline V gene encodes CDR1 SGHDT and CDR2 YYEEEE. The CDR3 is 15 amino acids. For the CDR3, the DNA is TGTGCCAGCAGCGTAGTAAGGACAAGATCCTACGAGCAGTACTTC. As protein: CASSVVRTRSYEQYF.

In its sample, this clonotype was seen a few times. The chain recombines TRBV25-1 with TRBJ1-6, with no clear D. The length of the CDR3 is 15 residues. From germline, CDR1 is MGHDK and CDR2 SYGVNS. Trimming took 6 bases from V and 11 from J, leaving 20 bases between them. The CDR3 here is CASSLPLWGMAPLHF. CDR3 DNA sequence: TGTGCCAGCAGCTTACCACTTTGGGGAATGGCACCCCTCCACTTT.

The chain carries TRBV27 and TRBJ1-2; no firm D call. CDR3 length: 13 amino acids. The germline V gene encodes CDR1 MNHEY and CDR2 SMNVEV (reference sequence). The CDR3 sequence: CAQILGFCNGYTF. The CDR3 DNA follows: TGTGCTCAGATATTAGGGTTCTGCAATGGCTACACCTTC.

This sequence joins TRBV3-1 and TRBJ1-5; D gene ambiguous. This CDR3 spans 13 amino acids. With 1 base removed from V and 7 bases from J, the gap between germline ends came to 8 bases. The germline V gene has CDR1 LGHDT and CDR2 YNNKEL (reference sequence). In DNA form, the CDR3 reads TGTGCCAGCAGCCAAGCAATTCTCCAGCCCCAGCATTTT. This sequence encodes CASSQAILQPQHF.

The chain uses TRBV9 and TRBJ1-1; D unclear. This CDR3 region has 15 residues. With 0 bases removed from V and 3 bases from J, the gap between germline ends came to 12 bases. The germline V gene encodes CDR1 SGDLS and CDR2 YYNGEE. The CDR3 here is CASSVDGRGYTEAFF. CDR3 sequence (DNA): TGTGCCAGCAGCGTAGACGGGAGAGGGTACACTGAAGCTTTCTTT.

This clonotype occurred many times. The chain combines TRBV6-2 or TRBV6-3 with TRBJ2-1, with 8 bases lining up with TRBD1. The CDR3 length is 15 residues. CDR1 MNHEY and CDR2 SVGEGT come from the germline V gene. V lost 2 bases to trimming and J lost 8 bases; unmatched junction nucleotides: 8. The CDR3 region has the DNA TGTGCCAGCAGTTACCCCCGGACAGGGAAGGATGAGCAGTTCTTC. Protein product: CASSYPRTGKDEQFF.

This clonotype was recorded at least ten times. Its ends do not fully match the called genes, so a read error is possible. This sequence joins TRBV5-1 and TRBJ2-7; 10 nucleotides align to TRBD1. The germline V gene encodes CDR1 SGHRS and CDR2 YFSETQ. This CDR3 has 14 amino acids. CDR3 loop: CASSGGTGDYEQYF. CDR3 nucleotides: TGTGCCAGCAGCGGCGGGACAGGGGACTACGAGCAGTACTTC.

This chain connects TRBV7-3 to TRBJ2-3; 8 nucleotides agree with TRBD2. The V segment lost 0 bases and the J segment 1 base; nucleotides outside the gene matches: 3. This CDR3 is built from 16 residues. Germline V gene lookup returns CDR1 SGHTA and CDR2 FQGTGA. The CDR3 coding sequence is TGTGCCAGCAGCTTAACTAGCGGGGACGGCACAGATACGCAGTATTTT. Its protein is CASSLTSGDGTDTQYF.

With regard to this clonotype: At one boundary the junction diverges from the germline segment, which might be a read error. This chain links TRBV27 with TRBJ1-2; D might be TRBD1 (5 bases). In germline, CDR1 is MNHEY, CDR2 SMNVEV (reference sequence). The CDR3 consists of 11 residues. CDR3: CASSRGYGYIF. CDR3 DNA: TGTGCCAGCAGTCGGGGCTATGGCTACATCTTC.

This clonotype turned up a few times. The CDR3 sequence: CSVELGTSGLYNEQYF. The CDR3 DNA is TGCAGCGTTGAACTCGGGACTAGCGGGCTCTACAATGAGCAGTACTTC. V gene TRBV29-1 combines with J gene TRBJ2-5, with TRBD2 identical over 12 bases. Losses at the gene ends were 2 bases for V and 11 bases for J; bases not matched to a gene: 15. CDR1 SQVTM and CDR2 ANQGSEA come from the germline V gene. This CDR3 contains 16 residues.

This clonotype was recorded a few times. V and J are TRBV30 and TRBJ1-1; 9 nucleotides agree with TRBD1. There are 14 residues in the CDR3. CDR1 and CDR2 from the germline V gene are GTSNPN and SVGIG (reference sequence). V lost 3 bases and J lost 1; bases outside the gene matches: 3. The chain's CDR3 is CAWSTGQGNTEAFF. The CDR3 DNA sequence: TGTGCCTGGAGCACGGGACAGGGGAACACTGAAGCTTTCTTT.

Regarding this clonotype: The junction shows a germline mismatch at one end, possibly a read error. The chain carries TRBV7-7 and TRBJ2-2; TRBD1 might be the D (6 bases). Germline lookup yields CDR1 SSHAT and CDR2 FNYEAQ (reference sequence). The CDR3 has 16 residues. DNA for the CDR3: TGTGCTAGCAGCCCCGGCAGGGGCCGGACCACCGGGGAGCTGTTTTTT. This translates into CASSPGRGRTTGELFF.

This clonotype was found a few times. The chain recombines TRBV7-9 with TRBJ2-3; perhaps TRBD2 as D (6 bases). Trimming stripped 2 bases from V and 11 bases from J, with 8 bases between. This CDR3 has 11 residues. The V gene's germline CDR1 is SEHNR and CDR2 FQNEAQ (reference sequence). CDR3: CASSLQGLQYF. CDR3 sequence (DNA): TGTGCCAGCAGCTTACAGGGACTGCAGTATTTT.

The chain uses TRBV6-1 and TRBJ2-1; weak D call: TRBD2 (5 bases). Germline V CDR1 and CDR2: MNHNS, SASEGT. This CDR3 has 15 residues. Trimming took 6 bases from V and 6 from J, leaving 18 bases between them. CDR3 residues: CASRQGLLRANEQFF. Here the CDR3 DNA reads TGTGCCAGCAGGCAAGGACTCCTACGCGCCAATGAGCAGTTCTTC.

The chain couples TRBV7-9 to TRBJ2-5; possibly TRBD2 for D (6 bases). Germline loops: CDR1 SEHNR, CDR2 FQNEAQ (reference sequence). The CDR3 sequence is 16 residues long. V lost 5 bases, J lost 5 bases, and 21 bases lay in between. The chain's CDR3 is CASSPPRLGGWETQYF. The CDR3 region has the DNA TGTGCCAGCAGCCCCCCCCGACTAGGCGGTTGGGAGACCCAGTACTTC.

This clonotype has more than one count but fewer than ten. J is TRBJ2-7 and V is TRBV6-5, with TRBD2 as a possible D gene (6 bases). Germline CDR1 is MNHEY and CDR2 is SVGAGI. With 6 bases removed from V and 6 bases from J, the gap between germline ends came to 18 bases. The CDR3 is 14 amino acids. CDR3 residues: CASRIHRRDTEQYF. For the CDR3, the DNA is TGTGCCAGCAGGATTCACCGGAGGGATACCGAGCAGTACTTC.

This clonotype was found a few times. This chain uses TRBV20-1 with TRBJ2-3; maybe TRBD1 (5 bases). The ends were cut back, 1 base at V and 0 bases at J, with 14 bases in the middle. CDR1 DFQATT and CDR2 SNEGSKA come from the germline V gene (reference sequence). The CDR3 consists of 16 residues. The CDR3 DNA follows: TGCAGTGCTAGAGTCCGCCGCAGGGTGAGCACAGATACGCAGTATTTT. Its protein product is CSARVRRRVSTDTQYF.

Concerning this clonotype: A far larger clone is one nucleotide away, so this likely arose from a read error. V is TRBV29-1 and J is TRBJ2-1, with D perhaps TRBD2 (6 bases). The germline CDR1 and CDR2 sequences are SQVTM and ANQGSEA. Between the trimmed V and J ends, which lost 4 bases and 13 bases, there was a span of 11 bases. This CDR3 spans 10 amino acids. CDR3 loop: CSVAGETQFF. CDR3 DNA: TGCAGCGTTGCGGGGGAGACCCAGTTCTTC.

The V gene is TRBV10-3, the J gene TRBJ2-7; D not certain. This CDR3 comprises 15 residues. Germline loops: CDR1 ENHRY, CDR2 SYGVKD. V was pared by 4 bases and J by 4 bases, with 17 bases between. CDR3 DNA sequence: TGTGCCATCAGTGCGTACGACGGAAAACCGTACGAGCAGTACTTC. Protein: CAISAYDGKPYEQYF.

This clonotype was observed a handful of times. The chain employs TRBV12-3 or TRBV12-4 and TRBJ2-7; TRBD1 agrees at 10 bases. V shed 5 bases, J shed 5 bases, and the junction held 9 bases outside the gene matches. The CDR3 has 15 amino acids. The chain's CDR3 is CASSIPGQGNHEQYF. The CDR3 coding sequence is TGTGCCAGCAGTATCCCGGGACAGGGGAACCACGAGCAGTACTTC.